This T cell receptor beta chain was captured in a study of T cell responses to AZD1222 COVID-19 vaccine. Per germline, CDR1 SGHRS and CDR2 YFSETQ. The V and J ends lost 2 bases and 2 bases, in that order; junction bases with no gene match: 2. The CDR3 has 14 residues. Analyses pooled second doses at about 4 or about 12 weeks. This clone has just one count. Its target is not known. The method was immunoSEQ multiplex PCR; TCRdb's version includes in-frame clones alone and lacks a portion of them. Found here are 90,000 to 95,000 clones, 85% to 90% of them singletons; the top ten hold 12%. Study-level points and caveats: Donors were mostly white British, more females; clonal diversity possibly underestimated. Spike-specific TCR repertoires showed rising breadth and depth after two AZD1222 doses.

The source material was peripheral blood, sampled 28 days after the second AZD1222 dose. This receptor was taken from an adult who received the AZD1222 COVID-19 vaccine. The chain uses TRBV5-1 and TRBJ2-3, with TRBD1 matching 7 bases. CDR3: CASSFQGVTDTQYF. Written as DNA, the CDR3 is TGCGCCAGCAGCTTTCAGGGGGTCACAGATACGCAGTATTTT.